This T cell receptor (beta chain) derives from a study of blood T cells in healthy people across ages. Regarding the study as a whole: Long-lived donors had more naive CD4+ cells and higher diversity than aged donors.

Alongside a J-beta primer mix, a sample-barcoded 5' primer served in a second PCR lasting roughly 7 to 11 cycles. TCRdb processed the 5' RACE reads anew with MiXCR; each CDR3 protein has one entry. The data show about 2 million distinct CDR3 sequences, with around 48% seen just once and approximately 2% held by the top ten. Details on this clonotype: Its target is unknown.

V was pared by 8 bases and J by 0 bases, with 12 bases between. Germline CDR1 SGDLS, CDR2 YYNGEE. The CDR3 has 14 amino acids. Material: blood. This sequence originates from a woman between 40 and 50 years old in good health. This chain connects TRBV9 to TRBJ1-5; D gene unclear. The CDR3 DNA sequence: TGTGCCAGTTGTCGGACTTATAGCAATCAGCCCCAGCATTTT. Translating gives CASCRTYSNQPQHF. Looking up the rest from reference TRBV9 and TRBJ1-5 gives the full variable domain: DSGVTQTPKHLITATGQRVTLRCSPRSGDLSVYWYQQSLDQGLQFLIQYYNGEERAKGNILERFSAQQFPDLHSELNLSSLELGDSALYFCASCRTYSNQPQHFGDGTRLSIL.